The 32 T cell receptor beta chains below come from one sample, sequenced in a study of OX40 agonist ivuxolimab in advanced cancers. Libraries came from the immunoSEQ multiplex PCR assay. TCRdb took over this immuneACCESS table, retaining in-frame rearrangements with V and J assigned. Such tables are incomplete; in checked studies, under half of the missing clones stem from an unresolved V gene, and the remainder is unexplained. The sample table shows over 95,000 clones, and roughly nine tenths are seen once. The ten largest clonotypes hold around 0.3% of the sample. Material: CD4+ or CD8+ T cells sorted from blood, obtained in a trial of the OX40 agonist ivuxolimab. These receptors were taken from an adult with an advanced solid tumor such as melanoma, head and neck, liver or kidney cancer.

This chain joins TRBV27 and TRBJ2-1, with 8 nucleotides matching TRBD2. V lost 4 bases, J lost 2 bases, and 4 bases stayed unmatched. The CDR3 spans 15 residues. CDR1 is MNHEY and CDR2 is SMNVEV in the germline V gene (reference sequence). This CDR3 is CASSSTSGAYNEQFF. The CDR3 nucleotides read TGTGCCAGCAGTTCTACTAGCGGAGCCTACAATGAGCAGTTCTTC.

V gene TRBV7-9 combines with J gene TRBJ2-1, with TRBD1 matching over 8 bases. Germline assignment: CDR1 SEHNR and CDR2 FQNEAQ (reference sequence). V trimming: 1 base; J trimming: 2 bases; junction bases outside the gene matches: 1. The CDR3 sequence is 15 residues long. For the CDR3, the DNA is TGTGCCAGCAGCTTAGTACAGGGGGCCTACAATGAGCAGTTCTTC. Translation gives CASSLVQGAYNEQFF. Based on the CDR3 plus reference TRBV7-9 and TRBJ2-1, the full variable domain is DTGVSQNPRHKITKRGQNVTFRCDPISEHNRLYWYRQTLGQGPEFLTYFQNEAQLEKSRLLSDRFSAERPKGSFSTLEIQRTEQGDSAMYLCASSLVQGAYNEQFFGPGTRLTVL.

The chain is built from TRBV9 and TRBJ2-1; D call uncertain. Germline assignment: CDR1 SGDLS and CDR2 YYNGEE. V lost 0 bases, J lost 3 bases, and 7 bases lay in between. This CDR3 contains 14 residues. This CDR3 reads CASSVDGYYNEQFF. CDR3 coding DNA: TGTGCCAGCAGCGTAGACGGATACTACAATGAGCAGTTCTTC.

This chain links TRBV28 with TRBJ2-1, with 9 nucleotides matching TRBD1. The junction had 12 bases not matched to a gene; V was cut back by 5 bases and J by 4 bases. The CDR3 has 17 amino acids. The germline gives CDR1 MDHEN, CDR2 SYDVKM. The CDR3 DNA reads TGTGCCAGCAGTAAGATTTCCGGGACAGGGCTTTACAATGAGCAGTTCTTC. This sequence encodes CASSKISGTGLYNEQFF.

As for this clone: Other DNA sequences within the sample encode an identical CDR3. The V call is TRBV7-2, the J call TRBJ2-1; D ambiguous. The V and J ends lost 1 base and 3 bases respectively, with 1 base between them. The CDR3 length is 12 residues. Germline V CDR1 and CDR2: SGHTA, FQGNSA. The CDR3 region has the DNA TGTGCCAGCAGCTTAGTCTACAATGAGCAGTTCTTC. As protein: CASSLVYNEQFF. Variable domain in full (rest from reference TRBV7-2 and TRBJ2-1): GAGVSQSPSNKVTEKGKDVELRCDPISGHTALYWYRQSLGQGLEFLIYFQGNSAPDKSGLPSDRFSAERTGGSVSTLTIQRTQQEDSAVYLCASSLVYNEQFFGPGTRLTVL.

This rearrangement joins TRBV2 to TRBJ1-1; the D is unclear. The CDR3 spans 14 residues. V lost 7 bases and J lost 3, with 15 bases in between. Germline lookup yields CDR1 SNHLY and CDR2 FYNNEI. The CDR3 DNA is TGTGCCAGCACCCTCCGGGTTCTGGACACTGAAGCTTTCTTT. Its protein product is CASTLRVLDTEAFF.

This clone was seen just once. The CDR3 sequence: CASSVPGQGKGGYTF. CDR3 coding DNA: TGTGCCAGCAGCGTGCCGGGACAGGGAAAGGGTGGCTACACCTTC. This chain uses TRBV2 with TRBJ1-2; 9 nucleotides match TRBD1. V dropped 6 bases and J dropped 7; count of bases not matched to a gene: 12. This CDR3 region has 15 residues. From germline, CDR1 is SNHLY and CDR2 FYNNEI.

In this sample, this clone turned up once. This chain joins TRBV5-1 and TRBJ2-5; D is perhaps TRBD1 (6 bases). The CDR3 extends over 14 amino acids. Germline CDR1 is SGHRS and CDR2 is YFSETQ. The V and J ends lost 4 bases and 5 bases respectively, with 15 bases between them. DNA for the CDR3: TGCGCCAGCAGCAACACAGGGTCTGTTGAGACCCAGTACTTC. This codes for CASSNTGSVETQYF.

Notes on this clone: It is unclear where the CDR3 begins or ends on the DNA, so no DNA is shown, and the CDR3 is as TCRdb lists it. The chain uses TRBV21-1 and TRBJ2-3; the D call TRBD1 from the table was never checked on the DNA. TRBV21-1 is a recognized pseudogene. Both ends counted, the CDR3 spans 16 residues. The CDR3 spells CASSKVGPGSTDTQYF.

This clone was observed a single time. The chain joins TRBV27 to TRBJ2-3; 12 bases match TRBD2. The CDR3 is made up of 17 amino acids. The germline gives CDR1 MNHEY, CDR2 SMNVEV (reference sequence). V lost 2 bases, J lost 5 bases, and 8 bases stayed unmatched. The CDR3 is CASSLGWLAGGQDTQYF. CDR3 DNA sequence: TGTGCCAGCAGTTTAGGGTGGCTAGCGGGAGGGCAAGATACGCAGTATTTT.

This chain links TRBV5-4 with TRBJ2-1; 11 nucleotides match TRBD2. The CDR3 runs 15 residues. J was trimmed by 9 bases and V by 1 base; bases with no gene match: 6. Germline CDR1 and CDR2: SGHNT and YYREEE (reference sequence). CDR3 amino acids: CASSLTSGRLIEQFF. CDR3 coding DNA: TGTGCCAGCAGCTTGACTAGCGGGAGATTAATTGAGCAGTTCTTC.

The chain links TRBV5-4 to TRBJ2-5; maybe TRBD1 (5 bases). The CDR3 has 13 residues. V lost 4 bases and J 5 bases, leaving 12 bases between the germline ends. CDR1 SGHNT and CDR2 YYREEE come from the germline V gene (reference sequence). The CDR3, as DNA: TGTGCCAGCAGCCTAACTTCAGGGGAGACCCAGTACTTC. Its translation: CASSLTSGETQYF. Filled out from reference TRBV5-4 and TRBJ2-5, the complete variable domain reads ETGVTQSPTHLIKTRGQQVTLRCSSQSGHNTVSWYQQALGQGPQFIFQYYREEENGRGNFPPRFSGLQFPNYSSELNVNALELDDSALYLCASSLTSGETQYFGPGTRLLVL.

The chain has TRBV9 and TRBJ2-5; 9 bases agree with TRBD2. V lost 4 bases to trimming and J lost 3 bases; unmatched junction nucleotides: 13. This CDR3 comprises 17 residues. CDR1 is SGDLS and CDR2 is YYNGEE in the germline V gene. Written as DNA, the CDR3 is TGTGCCAGCAGCCGTTATGGTGGCGGGAGGGCCGAAGAGACCCAGTACTTC. It is translated as CASSRYGGGRAEETQYF.

The chain combines TRBV11-2 with TRBJ2-7; D ambiguous. From germline, CDR1 is SGHAT and CDR2 FQNNGV. This CDR3 spans 12 amino acids. Trimming stripped 0 bases from V and 7 bases from J, with 7 bases between. CDR3 nucleotides: TGTGCCAGCAGCTTAGATCTAAGTGAGCAGTACTTC. The encoded protein is CASSLDLSEQYF.

The V and J genes are TRBV28 and TRBJ2-7; 10 bases match TRBD1. This CDR3 is 14 amino acids long. Germline lookup yields CDR1 MDHEN and CDR2 SYDVKM. V lost 7 bases, J lost 4 bases, and 7 bases stayed unmatched. In DNA form, the CDR3 reads TGTGCCAGCACCTCCGGACAGGGGGGTTACGAGCAGTACTTC. Translated, it gives CASTSGQGGYEQYF.

The V and J genes are TRBV9 and TRBJ2-5, with 12 bases identical to TRBD2. V dropped 3 bases and J dropped 5; count of bases not matched to a gene: 8. This CDR3 contains 16 residues. CDR1 is SGDLS, CDR2 YYNGEE, per germline. The CDR3 region is CASSARLAGVDETQYF. The CDR3 coding sequence is TGTGCCAGCAGCGCCCGACTAGCGGGAGTGGATGAGACCCAGTACTTC.

This clone was observed a single time. V gene TRBV28 combines with J gene TRBJ1-1; 9 bases match TRBD1. The CDR3 is made up of 16 amino acids. V lost 6 bases to trimming and J lost 2 bases; unmatched junction nucleotides: 10. CDR1 MDHEN and CDR2 SYDVKM come from the germline V gene. CDR3 coding DNA: TGTGCCAGCAGGGGGGGACAGGGTTATTTAAACACTGAAGCTTTCTTT. It yields the protein CASRGGQGYLNTEAFF.

V usage is TRBV5-8 and J usage is TRBJ1-2; unclear D gene. Germline V gene lookup returns CDR1 SGHTS and CDR2 YDEGEE. The CDR3 runs 13 residues. The V gene lost 7 bases and the J gene lost 4 bases, with 14 bases spanning the gap. The CDR3 DNA reads TGTGCCAGCCCGGACCGGGAGGCCTATGGCTACACCTTC. Protein product: CASPDREAYGYTF.

Comments on this clone: Other DNA sequences of this sample code for an identical CDR3. The CDR3 DNA reads as TGTGCCAGCTCGCCTGGGACAGCGGTTGCCGGGGAGCTGTTTTTT. Protein sequence: CASSPGTAVAGELFF. The rearrangement links TRBV18 to TRBJ2-2, with 7 bases that match TRBD1. The CDR3 runs 15 residues. Trimming at V came to 6 bases and at J to 6 bases, leaving 10 bases not matched to a gene. Germline CDR1 and CDR2: KGHSH and LQKENI.

This clone was seen just once. The chain combines TRBV5-5 with TRBJ2-2, with D possibly being TRBD2 (5 bases). Trimming removed 4 bases at V and 2 bases at J, with 18 bases between. Germline CDR1 and CDR2: SGHKS and YYEKEE (reference sequence). This CDR3 spans 17 amino acids. CDR3 nucleotides: TGTGCCAGCAGCCAAGATCGGCGGGCGGTTAACACCGGGGAGCTGTTTTTT. Translation gives CASSQDRRAVNTGELFF.

V is TRBV28 and J is TRBJ2-7, with D hard to call. CDR3 length equals 13 residues. Deletions cut 2 bases from V and 9 bases from J, with 14 bases between. Germline-derived CDR1 and CDR2 are MDHEN and SYDVKM. CDR3 in amino acids: CASSLTLWGGQYF. In nucleotides, the CDR3 is TGTGCCAGCAGTTTAACGCTTTGGGGTGGGCAGTACTTC.

The chain employs TRBV4-2 and TRBJ2-3; possibly TRBD1 or TRBD2 for D (7 bases each). CDR1 and CDR2 from the germline V gene are LGHNA and YNFKEQ. The V gene lost 4 bases and the J gene lost 5 bases, with 19 bases spanning the gap. The CDR3 contains 16 residues. CDR3 DNA: TGTGCCAGCAGCCGATCAGGGGGGGGCGGGGTAGATACGCAGTATTTT. Translating it yields CASSRSGGGGVDTQYF.

The chain uses TRBV29-1 and TRBJ2-7, with 10 bases fitting TRBD2. The CDR3 length is 14 residues. Germline loops: CDR1 SQVTM, CDR2 ANQGSEA. Trimming took 1 base from V and 0 from J; bases not matched to a gene: 0. The CDR3 nucleotides read TGCAGCGTTGAAGCTAGCGGGAGCTCCTACGAGCAGTACTTC. This encodes CSVEASGSSYEQYF.

This clone was seen only once. The J gene is TRBJ2-3, the V gene TRBV7-9; D may be TRBD2 (5 bases). Trimming stripped 5 bases from V and 4 bases from J, with 7 bases between. CDR1 and CDR2 (germline): SEHNR, FQNEAQ (reference sequence). This CDR3 has 12 amino acids. The CDR3 DNA reads as TGTGCCAGCAGCCAAGCGGCAGATACGCAGTATTTT. Translating it yields CASSQAADTQYF.

This chain links TRBV28 with TRBJ2-1; a weak D match, TRBD1 (5 bases). CDR1 is MDHEN and CDR2 is SYDVKM in the germline V gene. CDR3 length: 15 amino acids. V lost 2 bases and J lost 0, with 8 bases in between. CDR3 DNA: TGTGCCAGCAGTTTAATTACAGGCTCCTACAATGAGCAGTTCTTC. This sequence encodes CASSLITGSYNEQFF.

V is TRBV18 and J is TRBJ1-5, with no clear D. The germline V gene has CDR1 KGHSH and CDR2 LQKENI. This CDR3 spans 15 amino acids. Deletions cut 0 bases from V and 2 bases from J, with 8 bases between. The CDR3 DNA is TGTGCCAGCTCACCACCAGGGAAAGGCAATCAGCCCCAGCATTTT. Amino acids: CASSPPGKGNQPQHF.

The chain joins TRBV4-2 to TRBJ2-2, with D possibly matching TRBD1 (5 bases). Germline V lookup: CDR1 LGHNA, CDR2 YNFKEQ. The CDR3 extends over 15 amino acids. The V end lost 4 bases, the J end lost 0 bases, and 9 bases lay between the germline ends. The CDR3 DNA follows: TGTGCCAGCAGCCTCGCAGGGACGAACACCGGGGAGCTGTTTTTT. It codes for CASSLAGTNTGELFF.

The CDR3 DNA follows: TGCGCCAGCAGAGCACTGGGACTTAGCACAGATACGCAGTATTTT. Encoded protein: CASRALGLSTDTQYF. The rearrangement uses TRBV4-1 and TRBJ2-3, with TRBD2 as a possible D gene (6 bases). Trimming cost V 6 bases and J 0 bases, with 13 bases left between them. This CDR3 is built from 15 residues. Germline V CDR1 and CDR2: MGHRA, YSYEKL.

The chain couples TRBV5-8 to TRBJ2-5; TRBD1 matches 7 bases. CDR1 is SGHTS, CDR2 YDEGEE, per germline. CDR3 length: 15 amino acids. J was trimmed by 5 bases and V by 3 bases; bases with no gene match: 10. CDR3 sequence reads: CASSYYRGPRETQYF. The CDR3 DNA reads TGTGCCAGCAGCTATTACAGGGGCCCCAGGGAGACCCAGTACTTC. The whole variable domain, filled in from reference TRBV5-8 and TRBJ2-5, reads EAGVTQSPTHLIKTRGQQATLRCSPISGHTSVYWYQQALGLGLQFLLWYDEGEERNRGNFPPRFSGRQFPNYSSELNVNALELEDSALYLCASSYYRGPRETQYFGPGTRLLVL.

The rearrangement links TRBV19 to TRBJ2-1; 9 nucleotides line up with TRBD2. The V gene end was trimmed by 4 bases and the J gene end by 4 bases; junction bases not matched to a gene: 5. The CDR3 length is 15 residues. Germline CDR1 and CDR2: LNHDA and SQIVND (reference sequence). This CDR3 reads CASSSGLAIYNEQFF. The DNA of the CDR3 is TGTGCCAGTAGTAGCGGACTAGCGATTTACAATGAGCAGTTCTTC.

The J gene is TRBJ2-2, the V gene TRBV28, with D possibly being TRBD1 (6 bases). The CDR3 sequence is 13 residues long. CDR1 is MDHEN, CDR2 SYDVKM, per germline. Trimming left V 6 bases short and J 7 bases short, with 12 bases between. CDR3 in DNA: TGTGCCAGCAGAAACAGGGTTGGCGGGGAGCTGTTTTTT. Amino acids: CASRNRVGGELFF. The complete variable domain, with remaining parts taken from reference TRBV28 and TRBJ2-2, reads DVKVTQSSRYLVKRTGEKVFLECVQDMDHENMFWYRQDPGLGLRLIYFSYDVKMKEKGDIPEGYSVSREKKERFSLILESASTNQTSMYLCASRNRVGGELFFGEGSRLTVL.

The CDR3 loop reads CASSPEFSSTDTQYF. In nucleotides, the CDR3 is TGTGCCAGCAGCCCTGAATTCTCTAGCACAGATACGCAGTATTTT. This chain uses TRBV5-4 with TRBJ2-3; no definite D call. The ends were cut back, 4 bases at V and 0 bases at J, with 12 bases in the middle. CDR3 length equals 15 residues. CDR1 and CDR2 from the germline V gene are SGHNT and YYREEE (reference sequence). Based on the CDR3 plus reference TRBV5-4 and TRBJ2-3, the full variable domain is ETGVTQSPTHLIKTRGQQVTLRCSSQSGHNTVSWYQQALGQGPQFIFQYYREEENGRGNFPPRFSGLQFPNYSSELNVNALELDDSALYLCASSPEFSSTDTQYFGPGTRLTVL.